This TCR beta chain was documented in a study of T cell responses to AZD1222 COVID-19 vaccine. Produced via immunoSEQ multiplex PCR; TCRdb's table is partial and in-frame only. This table holds about 120,000 clones, 85% to 95% found once. Points on this clone: Its matching antigen is unknown.

General study results and limits: Reportedly, nearly half the spike-specific TCRs target unmutated variant regions. It was only after the peak T cell response that any repertoires were sampled. Most donors were white British, females outnumbered males, and clonal diversity was possibly underestimated.

This CDR3 is 15 amino acids long. Germline CDR1 reads LGHDT; CDR2 reads YNNKEL (reference sequence). Trimming left V 1 base short and J 8 bases short, with 14 bases between. V is TRBV3-1 (or the pseudogene TRBV3-2) and J is TRBJ1-4, with a weak D call TRBD1 (6 bases). The receptor was derived from an adult in good health. Sequenced here: peripheral blood, sampled on day 0 of AZD1222 vaccination. The CDR3 spells CASSQVSGQYEKLFF. CDR3 nucleotides: TGTGCCAGCAGCCAAGTTTCAGGACAGTACGAAAAACTGTTTTTT.